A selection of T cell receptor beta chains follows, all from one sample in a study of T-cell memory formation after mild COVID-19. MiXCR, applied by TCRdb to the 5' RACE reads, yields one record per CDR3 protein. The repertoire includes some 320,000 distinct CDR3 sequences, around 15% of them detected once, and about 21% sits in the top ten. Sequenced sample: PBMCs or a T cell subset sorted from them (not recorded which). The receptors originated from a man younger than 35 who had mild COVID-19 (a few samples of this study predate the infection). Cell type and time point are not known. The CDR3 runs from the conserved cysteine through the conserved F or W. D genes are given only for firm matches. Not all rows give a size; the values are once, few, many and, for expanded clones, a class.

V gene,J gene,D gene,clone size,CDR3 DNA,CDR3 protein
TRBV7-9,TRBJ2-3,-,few,TGTGCCAGCAGCTTATCCCAACGTTCCACAGATACGCAGTATTTT,CASSLSQRSTDTQYF
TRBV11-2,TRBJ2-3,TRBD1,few,TGTGCCAGCAGCGCCCAGGGACAGGCTAGCACAGATACGCAGTATTTT,CASSAQGQASTDTQYF
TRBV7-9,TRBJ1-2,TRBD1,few,TGTGCCAGCAGCTTGACCCTGACAGGGGCCAACTATGGCTACACCTTC,CASSLTLTGANYGYTF
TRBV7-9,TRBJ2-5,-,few,TGTGCCAGCAGCTGGGCCGAAGAGACCCAGTACTTC,CASSWAEETQYF
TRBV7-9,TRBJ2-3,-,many,TGTGCCAGCAGCTTTTCCCCCCCAGATACGCAGTATTTT,CASSFSPPDTQYF
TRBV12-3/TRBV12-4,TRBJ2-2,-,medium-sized,TGTGCCAGCAGCCAGGGAACCGGGGAGCTGTTTTTT,CASSQGTGELFF
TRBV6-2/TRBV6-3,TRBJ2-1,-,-,TGTGCCAGCAGCCCCGTTACCTCCTACAATGAGCAGTTCTTC,CASSPVTSYNEQFF
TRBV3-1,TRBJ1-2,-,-,TGTGCCAGCAGCCAATCTGGCACTAACTATGGCTACACCTTC,CASSQSGTNYGYTF
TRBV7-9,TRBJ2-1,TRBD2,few,TGTGCCAGCAGCTTAGGACTGGCGGGGGGGCTCTCCTACAATGAGCAGTTCTTC,CASSLGLAGGLSYNEQFF
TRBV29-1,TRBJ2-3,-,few,TGCAGCGCTACCGGGTCCGGAGCAGATACGCAGTATTTT,CSATGSGADTQYF
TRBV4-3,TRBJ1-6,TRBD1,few,TGCGCCAGCAGCTCCAGGACAGGGGGAGAATCACCCCTCCACTTT,CASSSRTGGESPLHF
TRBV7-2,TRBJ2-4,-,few,TGTGCCAGCAGCTTAGTGGGGGGATCGACGAAAAACATTCAGTACTTC,CASSLVGGSTKNIQYF
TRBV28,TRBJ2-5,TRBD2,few,TGTGCCAGCAGTTCTTATAGCGGGGGGGTCGGGACCCAGTACTTC,CASSSYSGGVGTQYF
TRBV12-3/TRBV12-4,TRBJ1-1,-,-,TGTGCCAGCAGGGTCCTGAACACTGAAGCTTTCTTT,CASRVLNTEAFF
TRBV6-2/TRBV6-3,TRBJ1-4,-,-,TGTGCCAGCACGGTTGGTGAAAAACTGTTTTTT,CASTVGEKLFF
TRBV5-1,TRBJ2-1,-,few,TGCGCCAGCACCCGAGGGCCAGCACTATACAATGAGCAGTTCTTC,CASTRGPALYNEQFF
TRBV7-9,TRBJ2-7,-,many,TGTGCCAGCAGCCGATACAGAGAGCAGTACTTC,CASSRYREQYF
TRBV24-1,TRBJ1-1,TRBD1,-,TGTGCCACCAGTGAATCGACAGGGCCATCGGGAGCTTTCTTT,CATSESTGPSGAFF
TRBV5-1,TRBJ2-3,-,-,TGCGCCAGCAGCTTGTACGGGGCTAGCACAGATACGCAGTATTTT,CASSLYGASTDTQYF
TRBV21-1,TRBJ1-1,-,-,TGTGCCAGCAGCAAAGGACAGGGGGACCCGACCCCTGAAGCTTTCTTT,CASSKGQGDPTPEAFF
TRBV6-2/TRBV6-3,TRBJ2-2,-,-,TGTGCCAGCAGTTACTCTCCCGTCGGGGAGCTGTTTTTT,CASSYSPVGELFF
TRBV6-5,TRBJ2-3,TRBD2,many,TGTGCCAGCAGCCGCGGGACTAGCGGGGGGCGCACAGATACGCAGTATTTT,CASSRGTSGGRTDTQYF
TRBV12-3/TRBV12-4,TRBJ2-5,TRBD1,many,TGTGCCAGCAATTTAGGACAGGGGCACCAAGAGACCCAGTACTTC,CASNLGQGHQETQYF
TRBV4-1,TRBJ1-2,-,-,TGCGCCAGCAGCCAAGCTCCTCATAGGTCTGGCTACACCTTC,CASSQAPHRSGYTF
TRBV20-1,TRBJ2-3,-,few,TGCAGTGCCAGCGGCCTAGCTTTAGGCACAGATACGCAGTATTTT,CSASGLALGTDTQYF
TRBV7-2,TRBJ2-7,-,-,TGTGCCAGCAGCTTAGATCGGGGCGTGTACGAGCAGTACTTC,CASSLDRGVYEQYF
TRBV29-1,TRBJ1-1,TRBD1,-,TGCAGCGTTGAATTAAGGGGGCCCATGAACACTGAAGCTTTCTTT,CSVELRGPMNTEAFF
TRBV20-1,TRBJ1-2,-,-,TGCAGTGCTAGAGATTCCAGAGTAGACTATGGCTACACCTTC,CSARDSRVDYGYTF
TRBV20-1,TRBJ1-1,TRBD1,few,TGCAGTGCAGAGACGGACAGGACTGAAGCTTTCTTT,CSAETDRTEAFF
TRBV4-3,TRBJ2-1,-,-,TGCGCCAGCAGCCAAGACCCGAGCGACCCTGAGCAGTTCTTC,CASSQDPSDPEQFF
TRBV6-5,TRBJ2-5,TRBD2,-,TGTGCCAGCAGTTATATAGCGGGGGGAGTTCAAGAGACCCAGTACTTC,CASSYIAGGVQETQYF
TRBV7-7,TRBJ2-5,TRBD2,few,TGTGCCAGCAGCTTCGGACTAGCGGGGGGGCCGGAGACCCAGTACTTC,CASSFGLAGGPETQYF
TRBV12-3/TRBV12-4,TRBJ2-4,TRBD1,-,TGTGCCAGCAGCTCCGGGACAGGTCGACCCATTCAGTACTTC,CASSSGTGRPIQYF
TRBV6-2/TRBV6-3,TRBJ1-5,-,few,TGTGCCAGCAGTTCCGGAAGAGATAGCAATCAGCCCCAGCATTTT,CASSSGRDSNQPQHF
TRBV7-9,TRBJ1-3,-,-,TGTGCCAGCAGCGCCCGGGACACCTATCTTTCTGGAAACACCATATATTTT,CASSARDTYLSGNTIYF
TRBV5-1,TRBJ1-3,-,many,TGCGCCAGCAGCCCCGACCGACAAGGCGACTCTGGAAACACCATATATTTT,CASSPDRQGDSGNTIYF
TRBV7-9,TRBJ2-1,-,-,TGTGCCAGCAGCTTAGCTCGACGACGCTCCTACAATGAGCAGTTCTTC,CASSLARRRSYNEQFF
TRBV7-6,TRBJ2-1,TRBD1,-,TGTGCCAGCAGAACCGGGACAGGGCCTCTGAATGAGCAGTTCTTC,CASRTGTGPLNEQFF
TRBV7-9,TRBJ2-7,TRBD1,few,TGTGCCAGCACCCGGGACAGGGTAAACGAGCAGTACTTC,CASTRDRVNEQYF
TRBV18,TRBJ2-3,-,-,TGTGCCAGCTCACCTAGGGGGGGCTCAGGCACAGATACGCAGTATTTT,CASSPRGGSGTDTQYF
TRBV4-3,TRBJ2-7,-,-,TGCGCCAGCAGCCAAGGCCTCCGGGGCTGGTACGAGCAGTACTTC,CASSQGLRGWYEQYF
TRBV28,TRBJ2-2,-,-,TGTGCCAGCAGTTTTTTGGGGTCCGGGGAGCTGTTTTTT,CASSFLGSGELFF